The source of this TCR beta chain is a study of technical replicates of blood from a few donors. This CDR3 region has 15 residues. In germline, CDR1 is SGHNT, CDR2 YYREEE (reference sequence). The J segment lost 10 bases and the V segment lost 5 bases, leaving 9 bases of the junction unmatched. Data came from immunoSEQ multiplex PCR; TCRdb stores just in-frame clones and leaves some out. The data contain about 85,000 clones, about 94% of them singletons. The clonotype was recovered from a human donor in good health. The genes are TRBV5-4 and TRBJ2-1; TRBD2 agrees at 13 bases. Sequencing was carried out using T cells isolated from PBMCs. The CDR3 region is CASRLGTSGAGEQFF. CDR3 coding DNA: TGTGCCAGCAGGCTCGGGACTAGCGGGGCTGGGGAGCAGTTCTTC.